Presented here are 7 T cell receptor beta chains from one specimen sequenced in a study of blood T cell repertoires in COVID-19. Sequencing used immunoSEQ multiplex PCR; TCRdb keeps in-frame clones, though not all of them. The data hold roughly 98,000 clones, with about 80% observed a single time. Sequencing was performed on peripheral blood. Source of these receptors: a man in his 70s with active or convalescent COVID-19.

This chain connects TRBV18 to TRBJ2-6; 11 bases fit TRBD2. The CDR3 runs to 20 residues. V was clipped by 6 bases and J by 2 bases; unmatched bases: 15. Germline V CDR1 and CDR2: KGHSH, LQKENI. CDR3: CASSSFQGSGGAAGANVLTF. CDR3 coding DNA: TGTGCCAGCTCGTCATTCCAGGGTAGCGGGGGGGCCGCTGGGGCCAACGTCCTGACTTTC.

The V gene is TRBV5-1, the J gene TRBJ1-6; 10 positions agree with TRBD1. V was clipped by 4 bases and J by 10 bases; unmatched bases: 5. This CDR3 has 14 amino acids. Germline V gene data show CDR1 as SGHRS and CDR2 as YFSETQ. CDR3 protein: CASSRQGAESPLHF. The CDR3 nucleotides are TGCGCCAGCAGCCGACAGGGGGCAGAGTCACCCCTCCACTTT.

This rearrangement joins TRBV19 to TRBJ1-5, with a weak D call TRBD1 (5 bases). V was shortened by 3 bases and J by 6 bases, with 15 bases between the two germline ends. The CDR3 sequence is 15 residues long. Germline V gene lookup returns CDR1 LNHDA and CDR2 SQIVND (reference sequence). This CDR3 reads CASSILGRGFQPQHF. The CDR3 nucleotides are TGTGCCAGTAGTATTCTGGGAAGGGGCTTTCAGCCCCAGCATTTT.

The chain employs TRBV7-9 and TRBJ2-3, with a tentative D call TRBD1 (5 bases). V lost 3 bases to trimming and J lost 1 base, with 8 bases between them. There are 14 residues in the CDR3. The germline V gene encodes CDR1 SEHNR and CDR2 FQNEAQ (reference sequence). DNA for the CDR3: TGTGCCAGCAGCTTTCAACAGGGCACAGATACGCAGTATTTT. It encodes CASSFQQGTDTQYF.

The rearrangement uses TRBV30 and TRBJ1-1; D gene ambiguous. Trimming removed 3 bases from V and 2 bases from J, with 13 bases in between. Germline V gives CDR1 GTSNPN, CDR2 SVGIG (reference sequence). This CDR3 comprises 14 residues. The DNA of the CDR3 is TGTGCCTGGAGATTGGCAGATCGCAACACTGAAGCTTTCTTT. The encoded protein is CAWRLADRNTEAFF.

This chain joins TRBV7-2 and TRBJ2-7, with 13 bases matching TRBD2. The CDR3 is 14 amino acids. The V segment lost 5 bases and the J segment 7 bases; nucleotides outside the gene matches: 5. Germline V gene data show CDR1 as SGHTA and CDR2 as FQGNSA. The CDR3 is CASSTTSGGREQYF. For the CDR3, the DNA is TGTGCCAGCAGCACGACTAGCGGGGGGAGGGAGCAGTACTTC. The full variable domain, in which reference TRBV7-2 and TRBJ2-7 provide the parts outside the CDR3, is GAGVSQSPSNKVTEKGKDVELRCDPISGHTALYWYRQSLGQGLEFLIYFQGNSAPDKSGLPSDRFSAERTGGSVSTLTIQRTQQEDSAVYLCASSTTSGGREQYFGPGTRLTVT.

The chain employs TRBV25-1 and TRBJ1-2; maybe TRBD1 (5 bases). Germline loops: CDR1 MGHDK, CDR2 SYGVNS. V lost 2 bases, J lost 5 bases, and 15 bases lay in between. There are 15 residues in the CDR3. Written as DNA, the CDR3 is TGTGCCAGCAGTGAAGGGTCAGGCAGGGTTTATGGCTACACCTTC. It specifies CASSEGSGRVYGYTF.